The T cell receptor (beta chain) under discussion was sequenced for a study of T cell changes during pregnancy in multiple sclerosis. Germline CDR1 MNHEY, CDR2 SMNVEV (reference sequence). The CDR3 contains 17 residues. Germline trimming cut 4 bases from V and 5 bases from J; bases unmatched to any gene: 12. The protocol was immunoSEQ multiplex PCR, while the TCRdb copy is restricted to in-frame clones and leaves out a portion. The sample lists over 55,000 clones, about nine tenths occurring once. Sequencing used peripheral blood, obtained in the first trimester of pregnancy. The receptor's source is a female donor with multiple sclerosis, enrolled in a pregnancy study. The chain links TRBV27 to TRBJ2-7; 12 bases agree with TRBD2. The CDR3: CASSWVGATSGSHEQYF. CDR3 coding DNA: TGTGCCAGCAGTTGGGTGGGAGCGACTAGCGGGAGTCACGAGCAGTACTTC.